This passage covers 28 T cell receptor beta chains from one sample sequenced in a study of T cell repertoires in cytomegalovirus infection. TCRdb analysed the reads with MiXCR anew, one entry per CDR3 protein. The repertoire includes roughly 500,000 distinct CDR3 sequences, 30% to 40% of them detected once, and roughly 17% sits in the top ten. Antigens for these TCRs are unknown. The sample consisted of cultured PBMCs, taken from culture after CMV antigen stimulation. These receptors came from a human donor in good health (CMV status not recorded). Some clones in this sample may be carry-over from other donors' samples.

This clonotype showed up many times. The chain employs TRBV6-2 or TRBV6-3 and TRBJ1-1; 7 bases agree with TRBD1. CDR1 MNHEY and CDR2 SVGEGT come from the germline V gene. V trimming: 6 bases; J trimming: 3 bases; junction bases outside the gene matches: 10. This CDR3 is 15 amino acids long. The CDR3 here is CASSPNRGGHTEAFF. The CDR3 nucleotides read TGTGCCAGCAGCCCGAACAGGGGTGGGCACACTGAAGCTTTCTTT.

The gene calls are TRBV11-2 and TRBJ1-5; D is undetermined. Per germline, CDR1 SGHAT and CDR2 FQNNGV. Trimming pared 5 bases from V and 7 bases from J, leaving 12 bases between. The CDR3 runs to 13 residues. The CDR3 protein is CASSLGYRQPQHF. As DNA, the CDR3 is TGTGCCAGCAGCCTAGGATATCGACAGCCCCAGCATTTT.

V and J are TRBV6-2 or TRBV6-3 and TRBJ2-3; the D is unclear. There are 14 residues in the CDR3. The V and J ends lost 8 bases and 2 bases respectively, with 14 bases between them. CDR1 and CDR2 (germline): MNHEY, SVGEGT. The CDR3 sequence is CASEDRIYTDTQYF. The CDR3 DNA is TGTGCCAGCGAAGACCGGATATACACAGATACGCAGTATTTT.

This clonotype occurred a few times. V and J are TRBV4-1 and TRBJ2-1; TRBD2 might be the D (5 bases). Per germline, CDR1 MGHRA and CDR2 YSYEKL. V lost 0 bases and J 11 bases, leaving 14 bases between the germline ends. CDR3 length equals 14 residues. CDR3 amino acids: CASSQDFSRRKQFF. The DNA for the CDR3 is TGCGCCAGCAGCCAAGATTTTTCGCGGAGGAAGCAGTTCTTC.

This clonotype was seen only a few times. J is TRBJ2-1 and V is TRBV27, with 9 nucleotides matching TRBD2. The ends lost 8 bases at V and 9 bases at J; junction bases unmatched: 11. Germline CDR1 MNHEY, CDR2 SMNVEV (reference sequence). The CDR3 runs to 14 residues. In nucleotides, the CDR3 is TGTGCCAGCGGAAGACTAGCGGAAGTTAGTGAGCAGTTCTTC. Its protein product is CASGRLAEVSEQFF.

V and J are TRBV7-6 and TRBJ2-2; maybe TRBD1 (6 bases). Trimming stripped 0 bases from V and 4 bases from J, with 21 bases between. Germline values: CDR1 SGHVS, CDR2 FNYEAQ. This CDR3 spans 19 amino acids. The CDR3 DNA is TGTGCCAGCAGCTTAGCACCTGGTTGGGCAGGGGCGAGCACCGGGGAGCTGTTTTTT. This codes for CASSLAPGWAGASTGELFF.

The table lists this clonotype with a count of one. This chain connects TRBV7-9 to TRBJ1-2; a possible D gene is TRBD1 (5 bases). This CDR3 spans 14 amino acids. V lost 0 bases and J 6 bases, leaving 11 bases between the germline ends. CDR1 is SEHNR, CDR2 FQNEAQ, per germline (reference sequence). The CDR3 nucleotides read TGTGCCAGCAGCTTAGCGAGACAGAAAGATGGCTACACCTTC. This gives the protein CASSLARQKDGYTF.

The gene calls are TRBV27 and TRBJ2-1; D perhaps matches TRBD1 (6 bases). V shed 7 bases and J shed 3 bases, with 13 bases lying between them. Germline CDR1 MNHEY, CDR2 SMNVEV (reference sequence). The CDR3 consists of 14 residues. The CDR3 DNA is TGTGCCAGCAAACCCGCGGACAGCTACAATGAGCAGTTCTTC. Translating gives CASKPADSYNEQFF.

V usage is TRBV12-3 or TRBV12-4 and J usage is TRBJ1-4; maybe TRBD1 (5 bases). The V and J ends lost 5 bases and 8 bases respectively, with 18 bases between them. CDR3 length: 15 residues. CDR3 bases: TGTGCCAGCAGTCCCGGGGACGGGGGAGGAGAAAAACTGTTTTTT. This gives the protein CASSPGDGGGEKLFF.

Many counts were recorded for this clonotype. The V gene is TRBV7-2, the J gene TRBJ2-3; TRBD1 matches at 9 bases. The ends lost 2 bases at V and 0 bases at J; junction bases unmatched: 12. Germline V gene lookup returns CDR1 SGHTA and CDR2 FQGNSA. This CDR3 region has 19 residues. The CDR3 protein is CASSLNGQGRGTSTDTQYF. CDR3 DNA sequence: TGTGCCAGCAGCTTAAATGGACAGGGGCGGGGAACTAGCACAGATACGCAGTATTTT.

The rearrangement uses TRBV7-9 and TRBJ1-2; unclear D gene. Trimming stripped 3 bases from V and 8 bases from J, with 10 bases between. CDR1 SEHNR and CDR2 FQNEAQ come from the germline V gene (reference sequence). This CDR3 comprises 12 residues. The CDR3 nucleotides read TGTGCCAGCAGCTTTTCGGCGGACGGCTACACCTTC. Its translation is CASSFSADGYTF.

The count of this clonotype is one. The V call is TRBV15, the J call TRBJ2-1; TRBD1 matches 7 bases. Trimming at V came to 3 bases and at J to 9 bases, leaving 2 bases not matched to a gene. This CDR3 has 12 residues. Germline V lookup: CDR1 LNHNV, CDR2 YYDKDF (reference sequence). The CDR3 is CATSRPGGEQFF. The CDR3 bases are TGTGCCACCAGCAGGCCAGGGGGTGAGCAGTTCTTC.

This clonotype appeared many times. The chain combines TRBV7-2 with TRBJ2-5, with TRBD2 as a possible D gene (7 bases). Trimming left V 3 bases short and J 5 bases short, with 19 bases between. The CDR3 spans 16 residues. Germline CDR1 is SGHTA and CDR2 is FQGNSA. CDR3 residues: CASSFTMRTRGETQYF. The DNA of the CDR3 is TGTGCCAGCAGCTTCACAATGAGGACTAGGGGGGAGACCCAGTACTTC.

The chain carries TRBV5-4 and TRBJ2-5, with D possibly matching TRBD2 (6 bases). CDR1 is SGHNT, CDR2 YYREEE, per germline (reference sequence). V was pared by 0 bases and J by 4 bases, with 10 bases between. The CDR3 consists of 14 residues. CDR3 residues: CASSLGTNRETQYF. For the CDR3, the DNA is TGTGCCAGCAGCTTGGGGACTAACAGAGAGACCCAGTACTTC.

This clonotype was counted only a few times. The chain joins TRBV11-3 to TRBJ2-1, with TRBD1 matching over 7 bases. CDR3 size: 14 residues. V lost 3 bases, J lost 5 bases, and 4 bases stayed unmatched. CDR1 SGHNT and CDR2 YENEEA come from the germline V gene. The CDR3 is CASSLGRGNNEQFF. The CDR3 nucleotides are TGTGCCAGCAGCTTGGGCAGGGGGAACAATGAGCAGTTCTTC.

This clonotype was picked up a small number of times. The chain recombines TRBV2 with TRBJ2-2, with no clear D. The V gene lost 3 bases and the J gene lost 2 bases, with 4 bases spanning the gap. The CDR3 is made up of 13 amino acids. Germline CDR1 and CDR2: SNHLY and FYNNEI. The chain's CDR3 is CASSDTNTGELFF. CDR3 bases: TGTGCCAGCAGTGACACCAACACCGGGGAGCTGTTTTTT.

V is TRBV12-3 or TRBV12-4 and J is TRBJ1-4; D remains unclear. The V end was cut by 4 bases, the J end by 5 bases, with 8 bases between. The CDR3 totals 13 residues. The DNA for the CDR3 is TGTGCCAGCAGTTCGGGAAGGAATGAAAAACTGTTTTTT. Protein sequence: CASSSGRNEKLFF.

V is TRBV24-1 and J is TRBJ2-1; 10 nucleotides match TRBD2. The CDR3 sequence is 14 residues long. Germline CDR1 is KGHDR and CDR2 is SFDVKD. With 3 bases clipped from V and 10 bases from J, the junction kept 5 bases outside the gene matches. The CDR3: CATSDQSGREEQFF. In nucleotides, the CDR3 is TGTGCCACCAGTGATCAGAGCGGGAGGGAAGAGCAGTTCTTC.

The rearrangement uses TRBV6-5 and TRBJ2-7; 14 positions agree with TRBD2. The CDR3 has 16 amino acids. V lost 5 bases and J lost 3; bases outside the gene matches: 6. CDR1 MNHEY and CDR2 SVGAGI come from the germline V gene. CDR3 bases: TGTGCCAGCAGTCGACTAGCGGGAGGGGACCACTACGAGCAGTACTTC. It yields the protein CASSRLAGGDHYEQYF.

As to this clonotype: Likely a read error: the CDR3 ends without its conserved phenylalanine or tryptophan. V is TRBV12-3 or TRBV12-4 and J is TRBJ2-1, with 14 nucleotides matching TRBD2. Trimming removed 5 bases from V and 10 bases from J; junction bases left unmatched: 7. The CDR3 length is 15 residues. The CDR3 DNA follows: TGTGCCAGCAGTCTCGGGACTAGCGGGAGCGGGGAGCAGTTCTAC. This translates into CASSLGTSGSGEQFY.

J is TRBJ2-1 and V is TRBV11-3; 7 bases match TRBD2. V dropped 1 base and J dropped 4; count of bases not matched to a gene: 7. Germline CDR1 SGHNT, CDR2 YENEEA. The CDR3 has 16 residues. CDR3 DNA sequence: TGTGCCAGCAGCTTAGGAGCGGGACTCCAGTACAATGAGCAGTTCTTC. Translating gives CASSLGAGLQYNEQFF.

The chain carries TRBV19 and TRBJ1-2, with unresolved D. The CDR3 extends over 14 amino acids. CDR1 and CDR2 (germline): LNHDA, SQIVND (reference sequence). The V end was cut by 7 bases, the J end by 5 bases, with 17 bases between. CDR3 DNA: TGTGCCAGTACCCCCAAGAATCACCTTTATGGCTACACCTTC. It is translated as CASTPKNHLYGYTF.

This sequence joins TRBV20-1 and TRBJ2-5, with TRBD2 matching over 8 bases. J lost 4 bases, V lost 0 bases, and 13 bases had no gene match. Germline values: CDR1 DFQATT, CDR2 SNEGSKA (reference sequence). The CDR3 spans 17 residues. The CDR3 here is CSARDQPGLVFRETQYF. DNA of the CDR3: TGCAGTGCTAGAGATCAACCGGGACTAGTGTTTCGAGAGACCCAGTACTTC.

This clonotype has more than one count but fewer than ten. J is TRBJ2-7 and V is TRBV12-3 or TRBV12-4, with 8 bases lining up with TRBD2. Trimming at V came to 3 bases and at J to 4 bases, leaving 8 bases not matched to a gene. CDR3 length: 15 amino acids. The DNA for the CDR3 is TGTGCCAGCAGTTTTCTGGGTAGCGGGATTTACGAGCAGTACTTC. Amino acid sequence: CASSFLGSGIYEQYF.

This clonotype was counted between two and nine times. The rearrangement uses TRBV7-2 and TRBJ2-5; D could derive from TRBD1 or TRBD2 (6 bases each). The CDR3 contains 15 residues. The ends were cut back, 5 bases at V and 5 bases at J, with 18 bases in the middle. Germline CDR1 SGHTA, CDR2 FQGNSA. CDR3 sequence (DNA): TGTGCCAGCAGCCCTGGGGGGCCTGGGGGGGAGACCCAGTACTTC. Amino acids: CASSPGGPGGETQYF.

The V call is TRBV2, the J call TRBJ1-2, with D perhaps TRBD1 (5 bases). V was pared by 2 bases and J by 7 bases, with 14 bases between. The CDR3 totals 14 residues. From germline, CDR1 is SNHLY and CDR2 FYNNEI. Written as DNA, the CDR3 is TGTGCCAGCAGTGAATTTGGGGGGGAGAGTGGCTACACCTTC. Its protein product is CASSEFGGESGYTF.

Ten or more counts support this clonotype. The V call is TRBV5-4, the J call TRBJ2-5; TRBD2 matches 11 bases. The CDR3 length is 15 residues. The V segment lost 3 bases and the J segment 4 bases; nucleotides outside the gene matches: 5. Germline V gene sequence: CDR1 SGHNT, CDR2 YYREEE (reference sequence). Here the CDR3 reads CASSSELAGVETQYF. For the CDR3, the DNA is TGTGCCAGCAGCTCGGAACTAGCGGGAGTAGAGACCCAGTACTTC.

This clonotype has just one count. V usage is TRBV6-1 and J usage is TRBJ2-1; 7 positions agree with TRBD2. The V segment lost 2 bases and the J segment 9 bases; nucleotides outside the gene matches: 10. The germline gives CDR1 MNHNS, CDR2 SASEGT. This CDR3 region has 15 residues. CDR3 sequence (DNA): TGTGCCAGCAGTGAATGGCGGGAGTCGTGGAGTGAGCAGTTCTTC. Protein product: CASSEWRESWSEQFF.